This T cell receptor beta chain was captured by sequencing in a study of T cells in localized non-small cell lung cancer. The study, taken as a whole, reports: It was uninvolved adjacent lung that showed the highest T cell clonality, exceeding tumor. Heterogeneity stays possible, as sequencing covered only one tumor region.

V lost 1 base and J 0 bases, leaving 11 bases between the germline ends. Germline CDR1 and CDR2: SGHRS and YFSETQ. This CDR3 region has 16 residues. Clones were read by immunoSEQ multiplex PCR, and TCRdb kept only the in-frame ones, dropping some. The table has about 74,000 clones, approximately 84% seen once; the top ten hold about 1.5%. This clone was observed a few times. What it binds is not known. The source material was peripheral blood, sampled before any cancer treatment. The TCR was taken from a female donor older than 55 with stage I lung adenocarcinoma. This rearrangement joins TRBV5-1 to TRBJ1-3; D is ambiguous. The CDR3 bases are TGCGCCAGCAGCTTGAGCGAATTAAACTCTGGAAACACCATATATTTT. Residues: CASSLSELNSGNTIYF.